Following are 2 T cell receptor beta chains from one sample sequenced in a study of vaccination and CD4 T cells after COVID-19. TCRdb re-called the PCR reads with MiXCR, one entry per CDR3 protein. The top ten clones hold less than 6% of a sample with about 29,000 distinct CDR3 sequences, 50% of them seen once. Time point in this sample: late sampling 161 to 241 days after vaccination in a few convalescent patients. The sample here was CD4+ T cells from blood, taken about 7 months after SARS-CoV-2 vaccination. All receptors derive from a human donor who had recovered from COVID-19.

This clonotype was counted a few times. The V call is TRBV15, the J call TRBJ2-7; 8 nucleotides agree with TRBD2. The CDR3 runs 17 residues. Germline V gene data show CDR1 as LNHNV and CDR2 as YYDKDF (reference sequence). The V gene end was trimmed by 1 base and the J gene end by 5 bases; junction bases not matched to a gene: 13. The CDR3 DNA reads TGTGCCACCAGCAGAGCCGACGTTCAAGCGGGAGCGGACGAGCAGTACTTC. This encodes CATSRADVQAGADEQYF.

J is TRBJ2-3 and V is TRBV7-9; no clear D gene. Trimming pared 8 bases from V and 1 base from J, leaving 7 bases between. Germline V gene sequence: CDR1 SEHNR, CDR2 FQNEAQ (reference sequence). The CDR3 has 12 residues. The CDR3 spells CASLQGTDTQYF. CDR3 nucleotides: TGTGCCAGCTTGCAGGGCACAGATACGCAGTATTTT. Variable domain in full (rest from reference TRBV7-9 and TRBJ2-3): DTGVSQNPRHKITKRGQNVTFRCDPISEHNRLYWYRQTLGQGPEFLTYFQNEAQLEKSRLLSDRFSAERPKGSFSTLEIQRTEQGDSAMYLCASLQGTDTQYFGPGTRLTVL.